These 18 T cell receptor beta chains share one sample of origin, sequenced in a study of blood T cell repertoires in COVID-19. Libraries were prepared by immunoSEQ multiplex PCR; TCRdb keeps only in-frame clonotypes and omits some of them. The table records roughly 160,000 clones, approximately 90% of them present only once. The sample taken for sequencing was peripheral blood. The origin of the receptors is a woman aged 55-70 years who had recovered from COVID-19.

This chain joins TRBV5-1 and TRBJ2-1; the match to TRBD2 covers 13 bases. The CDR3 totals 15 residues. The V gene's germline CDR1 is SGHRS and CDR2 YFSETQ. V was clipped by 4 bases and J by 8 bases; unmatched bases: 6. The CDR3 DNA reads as TGCGCCAGCAGCCCCGGGACTAGCGGGGTGGATGAGCAGTTCTTC. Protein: CASSPGTSGVDEQFF.

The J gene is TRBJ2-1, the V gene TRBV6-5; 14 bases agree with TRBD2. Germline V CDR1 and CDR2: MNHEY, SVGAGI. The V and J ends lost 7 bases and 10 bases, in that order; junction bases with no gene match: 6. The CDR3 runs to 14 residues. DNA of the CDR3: TGTGCCAGCAAAAGGGGACTAGCGGGGGACGAGCAGTTCTTC. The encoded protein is CASKRGLAGDEQFF.

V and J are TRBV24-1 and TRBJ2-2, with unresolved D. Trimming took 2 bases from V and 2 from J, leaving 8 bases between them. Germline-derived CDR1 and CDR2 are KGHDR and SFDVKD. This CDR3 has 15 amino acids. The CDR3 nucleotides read TGTGCCACCAGTGATTATAGCAGCAACACCGGGGAGCTGTTTTTT. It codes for CATSDYSSNTGELFF.

The CDR3: CASSLGGADTQYF. The CDR3 DNA follows: TGTGCCAGCAGTTTGGGAGGCGCAGATACGCAGTATTTT. This chain uses TRBV28 with TRBJ2-3; possible D gene TRBD2, 6 bases. The V and J ends lost 3 bases and 4 bases respectively, with 8 bases between them. Germline V gene lookup returns CDR1 MDHEN and CDR2 SYDVKM. The CDR3 runs 13 residues. Together with reference TRBV28 and TRBJ2-3, the CDR3 gives the full variable domain: DVKVTQSSRYLVKRTGEKVFLECVQDMDHENMFWYRQDPGLGLRLIYFSYDVKMKEKGDIPEGYSVSREKKERFSLILESASTNQTSMYLCASSLGGADTQYFGPGTRLTVL.

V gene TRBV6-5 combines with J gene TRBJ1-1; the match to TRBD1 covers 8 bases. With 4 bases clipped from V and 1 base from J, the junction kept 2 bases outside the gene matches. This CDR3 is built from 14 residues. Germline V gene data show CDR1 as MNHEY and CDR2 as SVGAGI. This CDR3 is CASSWTGKNTEAFF. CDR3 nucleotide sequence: TGTGCCAGCAGTTGGACAGGGAAGAACACTGAAGCTTTCTTT.

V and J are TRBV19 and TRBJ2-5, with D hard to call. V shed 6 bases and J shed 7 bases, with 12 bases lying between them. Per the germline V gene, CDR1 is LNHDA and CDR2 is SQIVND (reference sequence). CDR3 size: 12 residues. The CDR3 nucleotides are TGTGCCAGTAGCTCCACAGCCGGGACCCAGTACTTC. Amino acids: CASSSTAGTQYF. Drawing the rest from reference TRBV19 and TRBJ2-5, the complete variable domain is DGGITQSPKYLFRKEGQNVTLSCEQNLNHDAMYWYRQDPGQGLRLIYYSQIVNDFQKGDIAEGYSVSREKKESFPLTVTSAQKNPTAFYLCASSSTAGTQYFGPGTRLLVL.

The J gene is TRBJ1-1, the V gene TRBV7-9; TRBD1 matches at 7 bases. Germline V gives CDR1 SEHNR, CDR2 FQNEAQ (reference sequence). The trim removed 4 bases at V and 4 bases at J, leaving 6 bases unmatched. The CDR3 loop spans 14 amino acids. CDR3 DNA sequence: TGTGCCAGCAGCTCTGGGGCAGGGGGCACTGAAGCTTTCTTT. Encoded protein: CASSSGAGGTEAFF.

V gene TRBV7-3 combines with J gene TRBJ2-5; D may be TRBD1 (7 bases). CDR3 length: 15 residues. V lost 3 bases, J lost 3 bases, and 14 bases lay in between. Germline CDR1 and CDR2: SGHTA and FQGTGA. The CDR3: CASSFSGDSKETQYF. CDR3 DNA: TGTGCCAGCAGCTTTTCGGGGGACAGCAAAGAGACCCAGTACTTC.

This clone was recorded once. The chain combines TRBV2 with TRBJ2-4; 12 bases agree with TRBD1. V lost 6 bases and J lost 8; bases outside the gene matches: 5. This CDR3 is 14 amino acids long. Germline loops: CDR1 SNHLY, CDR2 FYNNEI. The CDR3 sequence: CASRRDRGQYIQYF. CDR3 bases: TGTGCCAGCAGACGGGACAGGGGGCAGTACATTCAGTACTTC. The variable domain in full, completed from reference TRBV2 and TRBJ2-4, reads EPEVTQTPSHQVTQMGQEVILRCVPISNHLYFYWYRQILGQKVEFLVSFYNNEISEKSEIFDDQFSVERPDGSNFTLKIRSTKLEDSAMYFCASRRDRGQYIQYFGAGTRLSVL.

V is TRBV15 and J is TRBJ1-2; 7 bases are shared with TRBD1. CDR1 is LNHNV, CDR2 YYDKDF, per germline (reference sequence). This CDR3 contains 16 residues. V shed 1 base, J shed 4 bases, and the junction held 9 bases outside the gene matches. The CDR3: CATSRAGQTWGYGYTF. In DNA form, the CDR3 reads TGTGCCACCAGCAGAGCGGGACAGACCTGGGGCTATGGCTACACCTTC.

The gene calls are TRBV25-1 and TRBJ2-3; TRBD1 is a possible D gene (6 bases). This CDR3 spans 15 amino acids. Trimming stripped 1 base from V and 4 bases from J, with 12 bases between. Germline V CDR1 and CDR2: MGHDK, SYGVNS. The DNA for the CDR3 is TGTGCCAGCAGTGAATTTGGGGGCTGGGCAGATACGCAGTATTTT. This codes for CASSEFGGWADTQYF.

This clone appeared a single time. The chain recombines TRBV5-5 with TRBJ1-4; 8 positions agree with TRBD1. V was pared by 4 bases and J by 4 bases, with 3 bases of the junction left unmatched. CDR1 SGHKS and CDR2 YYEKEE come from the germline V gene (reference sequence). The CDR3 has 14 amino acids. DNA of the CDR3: TGTGCCAGCAGCCAGGGACAGGTTAATGAAAAACTGTTTTTT. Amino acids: CASSQGQVNEKLFF.

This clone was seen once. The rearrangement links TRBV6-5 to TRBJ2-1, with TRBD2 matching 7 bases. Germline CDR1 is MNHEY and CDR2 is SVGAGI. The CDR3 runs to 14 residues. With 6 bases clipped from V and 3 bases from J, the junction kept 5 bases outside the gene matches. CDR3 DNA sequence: TGTGCCAGCAGGGGGACTACGAACTACAATGAGCAGTTCTTC. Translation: CASRGTTNYNEQFF.

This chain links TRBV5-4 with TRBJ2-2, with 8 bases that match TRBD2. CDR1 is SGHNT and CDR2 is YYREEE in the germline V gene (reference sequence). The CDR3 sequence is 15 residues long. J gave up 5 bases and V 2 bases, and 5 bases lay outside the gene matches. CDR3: CASSLASGGTGELFF. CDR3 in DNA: TGTGCCAGCAGCTTAGCCAGCGGGGGAACCGGGGAGCTGTTTTTT.

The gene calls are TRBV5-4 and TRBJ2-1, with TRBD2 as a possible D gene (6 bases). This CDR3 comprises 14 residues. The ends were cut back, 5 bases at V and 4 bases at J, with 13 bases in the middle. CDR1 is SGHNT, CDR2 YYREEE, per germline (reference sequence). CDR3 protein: CASSGAGPYNEQFF. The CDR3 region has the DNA TGTGCCAGCAGTGGGGCGGGGCCGTACAATGAGCAGTTCTTC.

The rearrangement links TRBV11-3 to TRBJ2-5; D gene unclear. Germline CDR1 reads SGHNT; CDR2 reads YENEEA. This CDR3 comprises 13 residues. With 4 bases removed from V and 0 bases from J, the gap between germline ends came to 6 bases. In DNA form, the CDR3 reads TGTGCCAGCAGCTCCCAAAACCAAGAGACCCAGTACTTC. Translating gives CASSSQNQETQYF.

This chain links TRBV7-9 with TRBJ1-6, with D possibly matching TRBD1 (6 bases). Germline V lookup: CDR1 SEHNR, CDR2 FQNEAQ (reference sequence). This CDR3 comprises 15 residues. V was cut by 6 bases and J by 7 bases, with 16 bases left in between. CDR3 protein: CASRPRDTMNSPLHF. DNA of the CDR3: TGTGCCAGCAGACCCCGGGACACCATGAATTCACCCCTCCACTTT. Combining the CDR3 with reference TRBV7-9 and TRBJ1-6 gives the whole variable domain DTGVSQNPRHKITKRGQNVTFRCDPISEHNRLYWYRQTLGQGPEFLTYFQNEAQLEKSRLLSDRFSAERPKGSFSTLEIQRTEQGDSAMYLCASRPRDTMNSPLHFGNGTRLTVT.

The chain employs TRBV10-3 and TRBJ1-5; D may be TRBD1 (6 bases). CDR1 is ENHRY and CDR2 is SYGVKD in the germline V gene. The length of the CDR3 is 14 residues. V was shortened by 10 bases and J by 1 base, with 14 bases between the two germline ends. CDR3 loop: CATGGGRSNQPQHF. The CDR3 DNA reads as TGTGCCACCGGGGGGGGCAGGAGCAATCAGCCCCAGCATTTT.